Listed below are T cell receptor beta chains from one sample, sequenced in a study of blood T cell repertoires in COVID-19. Measured with immunoSEQ multiplex PCR; TCRdb has only the in-frame clones, and not every one. The sample yields 90,000 or so clones, about 84% seen once. Specimen: peripheral blood. The receptors were gathered from a man aged 50 or older with active COVID-19. CDR3s include the opening cysteine and the closing phenylalanine or tryptophan. A D gene is named only where the DNA matches it firmly. Not every row has a clone size; where given, it reads once, few, many or a size class.

TRBD1	TRBV5-4	TRBJ2-7	NA	CASSRGQGDIYEQYF	TGTGCCAGCAGCCGGGGACAGGGGGATATCTACGAGCAGTACTTC
TRBD1	TRBV18	TRBJ1-1	few	CASSPPDRGTEAFF	TGTGCCAGCTCACCACCGGACAGGGGTACTGAAGCTTTCTTT
NA	TRBV12-3/TRBV12-4	TRBJ2-5	NA	CASPPPVQETQYF	TGTGCCAGCCCCCCGCCGGTCCAAGAGACCCAGTACTTC
NA	TRBV7-9	TRBJ1-2	NA	CASSLGSGDYGYTF	TGTGCCAGCAGCTTAGGTTCAGGGGACTATGGCTACACCTTC
TRBD1	TRBV6-5	TRBJ1-1	few	CASSAHLPQGLFF	TGTGCCAGCAGCGCCCACTTACCACAGGGGCTTTTCTTT
TRBD1	TRBV4-3	TRBJ1-1	NA	CASSQEKGQGAEAFF	TGCGCCAGCAGCCAAGAAAAAGGACAGGGGGCTGAAGCTTTCTTT
NA	TRBV12-3/TRBV12-4	TRBJ2-1	NA	CASSPETGSRQFF	TGTGCCAGCAGTCCCGAAACAGGTTCACGGCAGTTCTTC
TRBD2	TRBV4-3	TRBJ2-1	NA	CASSQDGSGRAAEQFF	TGCGCCAGCAGCCAAGACGGTAGCGGGAGGGCCGCTGAGCAGTTCTTC
NA	TRBV12-2	TRBJ1-1	once	CASRLTDRGETEAFF	TGTGCAAGTCGCTTAACAGACAGGGGGGAGACTGAAGCTTTCTTT
NA	TRBV28	TRBJ2-1	NA	CASSNLGGTGNEQFF	TGTGCCAGCAGTAACCTCGGAGGGACTGGCAATGAGCAGTTCTTC
NA	TRBV5-5	TRBJ2-1	NA	CASSLNSPYNEQFF	TGTGCCAGCAGCTTGAACAGTCCTTACAATGAGCAGTTCTTC
NA	TRBV27	TRBJ1-1	NA	CASSAPRTGSGNTEAFF	TGTGCCAGCAGTGCTCCAAGGACGGGGAGCGGGAACACTGAAGCTTTCTTT
NA	TRBV27	TRBJ2-7	few	CASSSDSNYEQYF	TGTGCCAGCAGTTCCGACTCTAACTACGAGCAGTACTTC
NA	TRBV15	TRBJ2-5	NA	CATSRQALRQETQYF	TGTGCCACCAGCAGACAGGCTCTACGCCAAGAGACCCAGTACTTC
TRBD1	TRBV29-1	TRBJ2-1	NA	CSEPGQGNEQFF	TGCAGCGAACCGGGACAGGGGAATGAGCAGTTCTTC
NA	TRBV23-1	TRBJ2-1	NA	CASSQSKLNEQFF	TGCGCCAGCAGTCAATCTAAGCTAAATGAGCAGTTCTTC
NA	TRBV3-1/TRBV3-2	TRBJ2-7	NA	CASSQDPGSSYEQYF	TGTGCCAGCAGCCAAGACCCGGGAAGTTCCTACGAGCAGTACTTC
NA	TRBV12-3/TRBV12-4	TRBJ1-3	NA	CATRLLSGNTIYF	TGTGCGACTAGGCTGCTCTCTGGAAACACCATATATTTT
NA	TRBV11-3	TRBJ2-5	NA	CASSFGTGIQETQYF	TGTGCCAGCAGCTTTGGCACGGGAATCCAAGAGACCCAGTACTTC
TRBD1	TRBV2	TRBJ1-1	NA	CASSERTGNTEAFF	TGTGCCAGCAGTGAACGGACAGGTAACACTGAAGCTTTCTTT
TRBD2	TRBV30	TRBJ2-3	NA	CAWSGLAGVGDTQYF	TGTGCCTGGAGTGGACTAGCGGGAGTAGGAGATACGCAGTATTTT
NA	TRBV6-5	TRBJ1-2	NA	CASTTYQGENGYTF	TGTGCCAGCACTACTTACCAGGGTGAAAATGGCTACACCTTC
NA	TRBV11-2	TRBJ2-6	NA	CASSLFGNRAAGANVLTF	TGTGCCAGCAGCTTGTTTGGTAACAGGGCTGCTGGGGCCAACGTCCTGACTTTC
TRBD2	TRBV5-4	TRBJ2-1	NA	CASSLTAGGYNEQFF	TGTGCCAGCAGCTTGACGGCGGGGGGTTACAATGAGCAGTTCTTC
NA	TRBV5-4	TRBJ2-5	NA	CASSLEGGGGETQYF	TGTGCCAGCAGCTTGGAGGGTGGGGGCGGAGAGACCCAGTACTTC
NA	TRBV7-8	TRBJ1-4	NA	CASSSPTGSVGHNEKLFF	TGTGCCAGCAGCTCGCCAACAGGGTCCGTAGGGCATAATGAAAAACTGTTTTTT
NA	TRBV7-2	TRBJ1-2	NA	CASSLESSRVGGYTF	TGTGCCAGCAGCTTAGAGTCCAGCAGGGTGGGTGGCTACACCTTC
TRBD1	TRBV7-9	TRBJ2-5	NA	CASSYNPGQTFQETQYF	TGTGCCAGCAGTTATAATCCGGGACAGACGTTTCAAGAGACCCAGTACTTC
NA	TRBV19	TRBJ1-6	NA	CASRPIGSPLHF	TGTGCCAGTAGGCCCATCGGTTCACCCCTCCACTTT
TRBD1	TRBV20-1	TRBJ1-4	NA	CSATRGQKLFF	TGCAGTGCCACTAGGGGGCAGAAACTGTTTTTT
TRBD1	TRBV7-9	TRBJ1-4	NA	CASSPRGDRGLEKLFF	TGTGCCAGCAGCCCGCGGGGGGACAGGGGGCTTGAAAAACTGTTTTTT
TRBD1	TRBV3-1/TRBV3-2	TRBJ1-2	NA	CASSTRILAGTGPNYGYTF	TGTGCCAGCAGCACTCGAATCCTTGCCGGGACAGGGCCTAACTATGGCTACACCTTC
NA	TRBV19	TRBJ2-6	NA	CASSVGANVLTF	TGTGCCAGTAGCGTTGGGGCCAACGTCCTGACTTTC
NA	TRBV21-1	TRBJ1-3	NA	CASAGNRIRRNTIYF	TGTGCCAGCGCGGGAAATCGAATCCGGAGAAACACCATATATTTT
NA	TRBV5-8	TRBJ2-5	NA	CASSFGHLGETQYF	TGTGCCAGCAGCTTTGGACACCTCGGAGAGACCCAGTACTTC
TRBD1	TRBV7-2	TRBJ2-1	NA	CASSPGTGNNEQFF	TGTGCCAGCAGCCCCGGGACAGGGAACAATGAGCAGTTCTTC
NA	TRBV19	TRBJ1-3	NA	CASNRKHTSGNTIYF	TGTGCCAGTAACAGAAAGCACACCTCTGGAAACACCATATATTTT
TRBD2	TRBV7-2	TRBJ2-5	NA	CASSHLGAGGETQYF	TGTGCCAGCAGCCACCTAGGGGCGGGGGGAGAGACCCAGTACTTC
TRBD1	TRBV18	TRBJ1-2	NA	CASSPRQGAKGNGYTF	TGTGCCAGCTCACCACGACAGGGGGCGAAGGGGAATGGCTACACCTTC
NA	TRBV2	TRBJ1-2	NA	CASSLDSIGYTF	TGTGCCAGCAGTCTAGATTCGATCGGCTACACCTTC
NA	TRBV28	TRBJ1-1	NA	CASKDYQVDTEAFF	TGTGCCAGCAAAGACTATCAGGTAGACACTGAAGCTTTCTTT
TRBD1	TRBV5-4	TRBJ1-3	NA	CASSLDRAGSNTIYF	TGTGCCAGCAGCCTGGACAGGGCCGGTTCAAACACCATATATTTT
NA	TRBV5-4	TRBJ2-2	NA	CASSSQNEADTGELFF	TGTGCCAGCAGCTCGCAGAATGAGGCAGACACCGGGGAGCTGTTTTTT
TRBD1	TRBV5-1	TRBJ1-2	few	CASSPGGGAALYGYTF	TGCGCCAGCAGCCCGGGAGGGGGCGCGGCCCTTTATGGCTACACCTTC
NA	TRBV21-1	TRBJ1-1	NA	CASRPFSGENTEAFF	TGTGCCAGCAGACCCTTCTCCGGGGAGAACACTGAAGCTTTCTTT
NA	TRBV6-5	TRBJ2-6	NA	CASSSGASGANVLTF	TGTGCCAGCAGTAGCGGCGCATCTGGGGCCAACGTCCTGACTTTC
TRBD1	TRBV11-3	TRBJ2-7	NA	CASSLQGVGEQYF	TGTGCCAGCAGCTTACAGGGGGTCGGGGAGCAGTACTTC
NA	TRBV24-1	TRBJ2-7	NA	CATSEGMRDEQYF	TGTGCCACCAGTGAAGGCATGAGGGACGAGCAGTACTTC
TRBD1	TRBV4-3	TRBJ2-4	NA	CASSPLGTGGSNIQYF	TGCGCCAGCAGCCCCCTCGGGACAGGAGGATCAAACATTCAGTACTTC
TRBD2	TRBV6-2/TRBV6-3	TRBJ2-5	NA	CASSYTGLALETQYF	TGTGCCAGCAGTTACACGGGACTAGCGCTAGAGACCCAGTACTTC
TRBD2	TRBV29-1	TRBJ2-7	NA	CSVVLAGGSYEQYF	TGCAGCGTTGTACTAGCGGGGGGGTCCTACGAGCAGTACTTC